This T cell receptor (beta chain) was sequenced in a study of early T cells in non-severe SARS-CoV-2 infection. Regarding the study as a whole: Lookups in VDJdb leaned toward anti-spike CD8 responses and missed private and CD4 specificities.

Only a few counts were recorded for this clonotype. What it binds is not known. The V gene's germline CDR1 is MNHNY and CDR2 SVGAGI (reference sequence). The CDR3 is 15 amino acids. V trimming: 4 bases; J trimming: 6 bases; junction bases outside the gene matches: 9. Separate cDNA molecules each had unique molecular identifiers attached to them. A single record per CDR3 protein comes from TCRdb applying MiXCR to the 5' RACE reads. The sample consists of about 30,000 distinct CDR3 sequences, approximately 5.4% of them appearing once. The sequenced sample was whole blood. The chain has TRBV6-6 and TRBJ2-3; 8 positions match TRBD1. The clonotype originates from an adult who was a healthcare worker with PCR-confirmed SARS-CoV-2 infection or an uninfected control (not recorded which). The CDR3 DNA is TGTGCCAGCAGTTTCGGTCGGACAGGGTCCGATACGCAGTATTTT. Its translation is CASSFGRTGSDTQYF.